One and the same sample provided the 8 T cell receptor beta chains below, sequenced in a study of T cell responses to AZD1222 COVID-19 vaccine. Profiling relied on immunoSEQ multiplex PCR, and the TCRdb table lists in-frame clones only, not all of them. This sample has 130,000 to 150,000 clones; roughly 92% occur once, and the top ten carry approximately 1.5%. Source: peripheral blood, taken on day 0 of AZD1222 vaccination. The origin of the receptors is an adult in good health.

The chain couples TRBV24-1 to TRBJ2-5; D is undetermined. Germline V gene data show CDR1 as KGHDR and CDR2 as SFDVKD. The ends were cut back, 7 bases at V and 0 bases at J, with 5 bases in the middle. The CDR3 extends over 12 amino acids. CDR3 DNA sequence: TGTGCCACCAGCGACAACCAAGAGACCCAGTACTTC. Residues: CATSDNQETQYF.

This clone was found once. The chain combines TRBV4-1 with TRBJ2-5, with 10 bases aligning to TRBD1. The CDR3 totals 17 residues. From germline, CDR1 is MGHRA and CDR2 YSYEKL. Unmatched junction bases numbered 7, after V lost 0 bases and J lost 3 bases. The CDR3 DNA is TGCGCCAGCAGCCAAGATCTTGGGACAGGGGTAAAAGAGACCCAGTACTTC. Its translation: CASSQDLGTGVKETQYF.

This chain connects TRBV25-1 to TRBJ2-7; 15 bases are shared with TRBD2. V trimming: 8 bases; J trimming: 7 bases; junction bases outside the gene matches: 3. This CDR3 has 13 residues. Germline V gene lookup returns CDR1 MGHDK and CDR2 SYGVNS. CDR3 in amino acids: CASGTSGRWEQYF. The CDR3 DNA is TGTGCCAGCGGGACTAGCGGGAGGTGGGAGCAGTACTTC.

The chain carries TRBV23-1 and TRBJ1-6, with D unresolved. TRBV23-1 is classed as an ORF, of uncertain function. The CDR3 length is 13 residues. The V end was cut by 2 bases, the J end by 8 bases, with 7 bases between. The CDR3 is CASSQGPDSPLHF. DNA for the CDR3: TGCGCCAGCAGTCAAGGACCCGATTCACCCCTCCACTTT.

The V gene is TRBV10-3, the J gene TRBJ1-2; 8 positions agree with TRBD1. Trimming at V came to 6 bases and at J to 0 bases, leaving 15 bases not matched to a gene. The CDR3 totals 18 residues. The germline CDR1 and CDR2 sequences are ENHRY and SYGVKD. CDR3 sequence: CAIRTGQATTRANYGYTF. The DNA of the CDR3 is TGTGCCATCAGGACGGGACAGGCGACCACTAGAGCTAACTATGGCTACACCTTC.

V usage is TRBV19 and J usage is TRBJ1-1; D unresolved. The CDR3 contains 11 residues. V shed 3 bases and J shed 8 bases, with 7 bases lying between them. Germline-derived CDR1 and CDR2 are LNHDA and SQIVND (reference sequence). The CDR3 bases are TGTGCCAGTAGTATCGGAGGGGAAGCTTTCTTT. Translating gives CASSIGGEAFF.

V is TRBV6-5 and J is TRBJ1-5; 7 bases are shared with TRBD1. The CDR3 length is 15 residues. The V gene's germline CDR1 is MNHEY and CDR2 SVGAGI. The J segment lost 7 bases and the V segment lost 2 bases, leaving 8 bases of the junction unmatched. CDR3 protein: CASSYDTGVGQPQHF. CDR3 sequence (DNA): TGTGCCAGCAGTTACGACACAGGGGTTGGGCAGCCCCAGCATTTT.

This clone was seen once. The chain links TRBV7-2 to TRBJ1-2; D might be TRBD1 (5 bases). This CDR3 spans 13 amino acids. The V end lost 5 bases, the J end lost 4 bases, and 11 bases lay between the germline ends. Germline CDR1 reads SGHTA; CDR2 reads FQGNSA. Written as DNA, the CDR3 is TGTGCCAGCAGCCCAGGGAGAGGCTATGGCTACACCTTC. This encodes CASSPGRGYGYTF.